These 22 T cell receptor beta chains share one sample of origin, sequenced in a study of cytomegalovirus exposure and HLA in healthy donors (dated by TCRdb to about 2017). Library construction relied on the immunoSEQ multiplex PCR assay. For the multiplex PCR, a mixture combining 60 forward primers for TCR Vbeta segments and 13 reverse primers for TCR Jbeta segments was used. The table was pulled from immuneACCESS by TCRdb, which kept in-frame rearrangements only. Such tables lose some clones; where checked, under half of the loss comes from unresolved V genes, and the rest has no known cause. Present in this sample are about 200,000 clones, almost 80% of which were seen just once. The ten largest clonotypes hold over 3.5% of the sample. Sequenced sample: PBMCs. Receptors were obtained from a male donor in good health and CMV-seronegative.

The chain links TRBV5-4 to TRBJ1-4, with D tentatively TRBD1 (6 bases). Germline V lookup: CDR1 SGHNT, CDR2 YYREEE (reference sequence). CDR3 length: 15 residues. V was shortened by 2 bases and J by 5 bases, with 13 bases between the two germline ends. The DNA for the CDR3 is TGTGCCAGCAGCTTCCAACAGGGCGACAATGAAAAACTGTTTTTT. It codes for CASSFQQGDNEKLFF.

V gene TRBV19 combines with J gene TRBJ1-1; maybe TRBD1 (5 bases). Trimming removed 7 bases from V and 0 bases from J, with 12 bases in between. The germline V gene encodes CDR1 LNHDA and CDR2 SQIVND (reference sequence). This CDR3 is 14 amino acids long. This CDR3 reads CASTWGDLNTEAFF. Here the CDR3 DNA reads TGTGCCAGTACCTGGGGGGACCTGAACACTGAAGCTTTCTTT.

The chain combines TRBV19 with TRBJ1-1; D remains unclear. This CDR3 is built from 12 residues. Germline V CDR1 and CDR2: LNHDA, SQIVND (reference sequence). V lost 5 bases to trimming and J lost 1 base, with 5 bases between them. The CDR3 is CASSFRNTEAFF. The CDR3, as DNA: TGTGCCAGTAGTTTTCGGAACACTGAAGCTTTCTTT. Full variable domain (outside the CDR3, taken from reference TRBV19 and TRBJ1-1): DGGITQSPKYLFRKEGQNVTLSCEQNLNHDAMYWYRQDPGQGLRLIYYSQIVNDFQKGDIAEGYSVSREKKESFPLTVTSAQKNPTAFYLCASSFRNTEAFFGQGTRLTVV.

V and J are TRBV5-1 and TRBJ2-7; 7 bases agree with TRBD1. Germline lookup yields CDR1 SGHRS and CDR2 YFSETQ. With V trimmed by 4 bases and J by 2 bases, 6 bases remained unmatched. The CDR3 consists of 14 residues. The CDR3 spells CASSPGQDTYEQYF. The DNA for the CDR3 is TGCGCCAGCAGCCCAGGACAGGATACCTACGAGCAGTACTTC.

A single count supports this clone. The chain combines TRBV19 with TRBJ2-1; 7 bases fit TRBD1. Germline V lookup: CDR1 LNHDA, CDR2 SQIVND (reference sequence). CDR3 length: 16 residues. The V and J ends lost 6 bases and 7 bases, in that order; junction bases with no gene match: 15. The CDR3 nucleotides are TGTGCCAGTAGCAACCATCGACAGGGCAGGGTGAATGAGCAGTTCTTC. Protein product: CASSNHRQGRVNEQFF. Full variable domain (rest looked up from reference TRBV19 and TRBJ2-1): DGGITQSPKYLFRKEGQNVTLSCEQNLNHDAMYWYRQDPGQGLRLIYYSQIVNDFQKGDIAEGYSVSREKKESFPLTVTSAQKNPTAFYLCASSNHRQGRVNEQFFGPGTRLTVL.

The rearrangement joins TRBV5-1 to TRBJ2-7; D gene unclear. Germline CDR1 is SGHRS and CDR2 is YFSETQ. The CDR3 covers 14 residues. With 3 bases removed from V and 0 bases from J, the gap between germline ends came to 10 bases. The CDR3 bases are TGCGCCAGCAGCTCGTACTCAAGCTCCTACGAGCAGTACTTC. Its protein is CASSSYSSSYEQYF.

The chain joins TRBV7-3 to TRBJ2-1; TRBD2 aligns across 9 bases. The germline CDR1 and CDR2 sequences are SGHTA and FQGTGA. The CDR3 totals 15 residues. With 8 bases clipped from V and 8 bases from J, the junction kept 13 bases outside the gene matches. The CDR3 protein is CASARRSGRPDEQFF. Written as DNA, the CDR3 is TGTGCCAGCGCACGACGAAGCGGGAGGCCTGATGAGCAGTTCTTC. The variable domain in full, with the rest retrieved from reference TRBV7-3 and TRBJ2-1, is GAGVSQTPSNKVTEKGKYVELRCDPISGHTALYWYRQSLGQGPEFLIYFQGTGAADDSGLPNDRFFAVRPEGSVSTLKIQRTERGDSAVYLCASARRSGRPDEQFFGPGTRLTVL.

This clone was seen more than once but under ten times. The chain recombines TRBV29-1 with TRBJ1-5, with 9 nucleotides matching TRBD1. Unmatched junction bases numbered 1, after V lost 5 bases and J lost 2 bases. Germline CDR1 and CDR2: SQVTM and ANQGSEA. This CDR3 is 13 amino acids long. The CDR3 DNA is TGCAGCGTTAGGGACAGGGGCAATCAGCCCCAGCATTTT. It is translated as CSVRDRGNQPQHF. Looking up the rest from reference TRBV29-1 and TRBJ1-5 gives the full variable domain: SAVISQKPSRDICQRGTSLTIQCQVDSQVTMMFWYRQQPGQSLTLIATANQGSEATYESGFVIDKFPISRPNLTFSTLTVSNMSPEDSSIYLCSVRDRGNQPQHFGDGTRLSIL.

Note on this clone: This same CDR3 is encoded by further DNA sequences in the sample. This chain joins TRBV9 and TRBJ2-7; 8 nucleotides match TRBD2. V trimming: 0 bases; J trimming: 0 bases; junction bases outside the gene matches: 2. This CDR3 spans 15 amino acids. Germline-derived CDR1 and CDR2 are SGDLS and YYNGEE. CDR3 residues: CASSVGSGSSYEQYF. The CDR3 region has the DNA TGTGCCAGCAGCGTAGGCAGCGGGAGCTCCTACGAGCAGTACTTC.

This clone has more than one count but fewer than ten. The junction does not match germline at one end; this may be a read error. V is TRBV4-1 and J is TRBJ2-1, with D tentatively TRBD1 (5 bases). From germline, CDR1 is MGHRA and CDR2 YSYEKL. The CDR3 length is 16 residues. This CDR3 reads CASSQDKGISSNEQFF. As DNA, the CDR3 is TGCGCCAGCAGCCAAGACAAGGGGATTTCCTCCAATGAGCAGTTCTTC.

The chain employs TRBV28 and TRBJ1-5; 9 bases agree with TRBD1. The V segment lost 3 bases and the J segment 5 bases; nucleotides outside the gene matches: 2. Looked up from germline, CDR1 is MDHEN and CDR2 is SYDVKM. The CDR3 loop spans 14 amino acids. The CDR3, as DNA: TGTGCCAGCAGTTTTGGGACAGGGCATCAGCCCCAGCATTTT. It yields the protein CASSFGTGHQPQHF. The variable domain in full, with the rest retrieved from reference TRBV28 and TRBJ1-5, is DVKVTQSSRYLVKRTGEKVFLECVQDMDHENMFWYRQDPGLGLRLIYFSYDVKMKEKGDIPEGYSVSREKKERFSLILESASTNQTSMYLCASSFGTGHQPQHFGDGTRLSIL.

The chain joins TRBV4-1 to TRBJ2-7; TRBD1 matches 8 bases. The CDR3 has 17 residues. V was clipped by 1 base and J by 4 bases; unmatched bases: 12. The V gene's germline CDR1 is MGHRA and CDR2 YSYEKL. The CDR3: CASSQGSIAQGEYEQYF. CDR3 bases: TGCGCCAGCAGCCAAGGATCAATAGCACAGGGGGAATACGAGCAGTACTTC.

V gene TRBV7-8 combines with J gene TRBJ2-3; 11 bases agree with TRBD2. J lost 2 bases, V lost 2 bases, and 6 bases had no gene match. This CDR3 region has 17 residues. Germline lookup yields CDR1 SGHVS and CDR2 FQNEAQ. CDR3: CASSLPATSGNTDTQYF. DNA of the CDR3: TGTGCCAGCAGCTTACCCGCGACTAGCGGGAACACAGATACGCAGTATTTT.

Only one count was recorded for this clone. V and J are TRBV7-6 and TRBJ2-7; 14 bases match TRBD2. With V trimmed by 5 bases and J by 4 bases, 16 bases remained unmatched. Germline lookup yields CDR1 SGHVS and CDR2 FNYEAQ. The CDR3 has 19 amino acids. CDR3: CASSPGLAGASVTSYEQYF. CDR3 in DNA: TGTGCCAGCAGCCCGGGACTAGCGGGAGCATCCGTAACAAGTTACGAGCAGTACTTC. Using reference TRBV7-6 and TRBJ2-7 for the parts outside the CDR3, the full variable domain is GAGVSQSPRYKVTKRGQDVALRCDPISGHVSLYWYRQALGQGPEFLTYFNYEAQQDKSGLPNDRFSAERPEGSISTLTIQRTEQRDSAMYRCASSPGLAGASVTSYEQYFGPGTRLTVT.

This clone has only a few counts. The gene calls are TRBV2 and TRBJ1-2; weak D call: TRBD1 (6 bases). Germline V gene sequence: CDR1 SNHLY, CDR2 FYNNEI. CDR3 length: 12 amino acids. The ends were cut back, 8 bases at V and 6 bases at J, with 13 bases in the middle. CDR3 region: CASGPGENGYTF. CDR3 DNA sequence: TGTGCCAGCGGTCCAGGGGAGAATGGCTACACCTTC. Complete variable domain (other parts from reference TRBV2 and TRBJ1-2): EPEVTQTPSHQVTQMGQEVILRCVPISNHLYFYWYRQILGQKVEFLVSFYNNEISEKSEIFDDQFSVERPDGSNFTLKIRSTKLEDSAMYFCASGPGENGYTFGSGTRLTVV.

J is TRBJ2-3 and V is TRBV27; D might be TRBD2 (6 bases). In germline, CDR1 is MNHEY, CDR2 SMNVEV (reference sequence). Trimming took off 4 bases at V and 6 bases at J, with 29 bases between the two ends. CDR3 length: 19 residues. The CDR3 nucleotides are TGTGCCAGCAGTTCCCCTAGTGGGGGAGGAGCGGGTTGGGCGGATACGCAGTATTTT. Amino acids: CASSSPSGGGAGWADTQYF.

The rearrangement uses TRBV6-1 and TRBJ1-2; 8 bases agree with TRBD1. Trimming at V came to 6 bases and at J to 2 bases, leaving 5 bases not matched to a gene. CDR1 is MNHNS and CDR2 is SASEGT in the germline V gene. The CDR3 has 14 amino acids. The CDR3 loop reads CASSDGQGNYGYTF. The CDR3 DNA reads TGTGCCAGCAGCGACGGACAGGGCAACTATGGCTACACCTTC.

CDR3 nucleotide sequence: TGTGCCAGCAACAAGAACGCCTACAATGAGCAGTTCTTC. Its protein is CASNKNAYNEQFF. J is TRBJ2-1 and V is TRBV6-6; unclear D gene. Germline CDR1 and CDR2: MNHNY and SVGAGI (reference sequence). The CDR3 extends over 13 amino acids. Trimming shortened V by 7 bases and J by 2 bases, and 9 bases separated the two germline ends.

The J gene is TRBJ2-7, the V gene TRBV27, with TRBD2 matching 11 bases. V lost 3 bases, J lost 5 bases, and 3 bases stayed unmatched. The CDR3 consists of 14 residues. Germline assignment: CDR1 MNHEY and CDR2 SMNVEV (reference sequence). The CDR3 sequence is CASSLTSGTNEQYF. In DNA, the CDR3 is TGTGCCAGCAGTTTGACTAGCGGGACCAACGAGCAGTACTTC.

The rearrangement joins TRBV19 to TRBJ1-5; D ambiguous. The CDR3 spans 16 residues. V gave up 7 bases and J gave up 0 bases, with 16 bases separating them. CDR1 and CDR2 (germline): LNHDA, SQIVND (reference sequence). CDR3 in DNA: TGTGCCAGTAAGAACCCCGCAGCGGATAGCAATCAGCCCCAGCATTTT. Residues: CASKNPAADSNQPQHF. Full variable domain (missing parts from reference TRBV19 and TRBJ1-5): DGGITQSPKYLFRKEGQNVTLSCEQNLNHDAMYWYRQDPGQGLRLIYYSQIVNDFQKGDIAEGYSVSREKKESFPLTVTSAQKNPTAFYLCASKNPAADSNQPQHFGDGTRLSIL.

Only one count was recorded for this clone. The genes are TRBV2 and TRBJ2-3; TRBD2 matches at 8 bases. The CDR3 is 17 residues long. Germline lookup yields CDR1 SNHLY and CDR2 FYNNEI. V was pared by 1 base and J by 3 bases, with 9 bases of the junction left unmatched. The CDR3 bases are TGTGCCAGCAGTGAAGGGACTGGGACTAGAGGAACAGATACGCAGTATTTT. Amino acids: CASSEGTGTRGTDTQYF.

This sequence joins TRBV6-5 and TRBJ1-4; 9 bases align to TRBD1. Germline-derived CDR1 and CDR2 are MNHEY and SVGAGI. The CDR3 consists of 16 residues. Trimming cost V 2 bases and J 6 bases; bases outside gene matches: 7. The DNA for the CDR3 is TGTGCCAGCAGTTACCCGGGACAGGGAATTTATGAAAAACTGTTTTTT. Its translation: CASSYPGQGIYEKLFF.